This T cell receptor beta chain was found in a study of cytotoxic CD8 clonotypes in ibrutinib-treated CLL. This CDR3 has 15 amino acids. Germline V lookup: CDR1 SGHRS, CDR2 YFSETQ. Trimming left V 0 bases short and J 4 bases short, with 10 bases between. Measured with immunoSEQ multiplex PCR; TCRdb has only the in-frame clones, and not every one. The data show 100,000 to 150,000 clones, with over 75% seen just once and about 2% held by the top ten. This specimen consisted of PBMCs, obtained after 24 months of ibrutinib treatment. The gene calls are TRBV5-1 and TRBJ2-2; possible D gene TRBD2, 5 bases. The source of this sequence is a human donor with chronic lymphocytic leukemia. The DNA for the CDR3 is TGCGCCAGCAGCTTGGCCGCGGGTACCACCGGGGAGCTGTTTTTT. This codes for CASSLAAGTTGELFF.